One and the same sample provided the 18 T cell receptor beta chains below, sequenced in a study of tumor and adjacent non-tumor tissue in lung cancer. RNA was extracted from bulk tissue without any cell sorting. A modified ARM-PCR protocol with three rounds of nested PCR amplified TCRbeta. TCRdb called the multiplex PCR reads again in MiXCR, with one record for every CDR3 protein. There are about 80,000 distinct CDR3 sequences in the sample; 72% occur only once, and around 9.6% lies in the top ten. What was sequenced was lung tumor tissue. These receptors were obtained from a woman in her forties with non-small cell lung cancer.

In regard to this clonotype: No conserved phenylalanine or tryptophan ends this CDR3, so it is likely a read error. The V call is TRBV11-2, the J call TRBJ2-7; 7 nucleotides align to TRBD2. CDR1 is SGHAT and CDR2 is FQNNGV in the germline V gene. This CDR3 is 12 amino acids long. In DNA form, the CDR3 reads TGTACCAGCGGGGACTCATCCTACGAGCAGTACATC. It specifies CTSGDSSYEQYI.

The rearrangement links TRBV29-1 to TRBJ2-2, with D tentatively TRBD1 (5 bases). The germline V gene has CDR1 SQVTM and CDR2 ANQGSEA. CDR3 length: 13 amino acids. Deletions cut 6 bases from V and 5 bases from J, with 13 bases between. CDR3 region: CSVRAGKTGELFF. Here the CDR3 DNA reads TGCAGCGTCAGGGCAGGGAAGACCGGGGAGCTGTTTTTT.

The chain uses TRBV7-9 and TRBJ1-4; no clear D gene. The ends were cut back, 1 base at V and 10 bases at J, with 13 bases in the middle. The CDR3 covers 14 residues. Germline CDR1 and CDR2: SEHNR and FQNEAQ (reference sequence). The CDR3 DNA follows: TGTGCCAGCAGCTTAGTCAGTAGTCCCGGAAAACTGTTTTTT. It specifies CASSLVSSPGKLFF.

Ten or more counts support this clonotype. V gene TRBV4-1 combines with J gene TRBJ2-3; D gene uncertain. Germline V gene lookup returns CDR1 MGHRA and CDR2 YSYEKL. V gave up 1 base and J gave up 4 bases, with 12 bases separating them. The length of the CDR3 is 15 residues. CDR3 in DNA: TGCGCCAGCAGCCAAGCCCGAACTCAACCAGATACGCAGTATTTT. Protein sequence: CASSQARTQPDTQYF.

This rearrangement joins TRBV12-3 or TRBV12-4 to TRBJ1-1; the D gene is possibly TRBD1 (5 bases). V was clipped by 1 base and J by 7 bases, with 16 bases between them. The CDR3 runs to 15 residues. The CDR3 DNA reads TGTGCCAGCAGTTTAGGGGGGGGGACGAACGTTGAAGCTTTCTTT. Translation: CASSLGGGTNVEAFF.

Worth noting for this clonotype: This may arise from a read error, as a much more abundant clone is one base away. The chain uses TRBV24-1 and TRBJ2-3, with D perhaps TRBD1 (6 bases). CDR1 KGHDR and CDR2 SFDVKD come from the germline V gene. The length of the CDR3 is 16 residues. In DNA, the CDR3 is TGTGTCACCAGTGACTCCGACAGGTCTGGATCAGATACGCAGTATTTT. Amino acids: CVTSDSDRSGSDTQYF.

This clonotype is medium-sized. The CDR3 protein is CASSLRFEQFF. CDR3 DNA: TGTGCCAGCAGCTTACGGTTCGAGCAGTTCTTC. The gene calls are TRBV11-3 and TRBJ2-1; D is ambiguous. This CDR3 has 11 residues. The V gene lost 2 bases and the J gene lost 10 bases, with 6 bases spanning the gap. Germline V CDR1 and CDR2: SGHNT, YENEEA.

The chain joins TRBV11-2 to TRBJ2-2; D not certain. From germline, CDR1 is SGHAT and CDR2 FQNNGV. The CDR3 runs 14 residues. V was cut by 7 bases and J by 8 bases, with 17 bases left in between. The CDR3 DNA reads as TGTGCCAGCAACCCATTGACGGGCATAGGGGAGCTGTTTTTT. Protein product: CASNPLTGIGELFF.

The J gene is TRBJ1-1, the V gene TRBV6-5; maybe TRBD1 (6 bases). Germline V gives CDR1 MNHEY, CDR2 SVGAGI. This CDR3 region has 15 residues. V lost 8 bases and J 1 base, leaving 17 bases between the germline ends. CDR3 bases: TGTGCCAGCGCAGGGGATTCGGTGGGGAACACTGAAGCTTTCTTT. Its translation is CASAGDSVGNTEAFF.

The chain employs TRBV12-3 or TRBV12-4 and TRBJ2-5; D may be TRBD1 or TRBD2 (5 bases each). The CDR3 is 16 residues long. Trimming removed 1 base from V and 5 bases from J, with 17 bases in between. The CDR3 reads CASSLGLVVWGETQYF. The CDR3 DNA reads as TGTGCCAGCAGTTTAGGGCTAGTGGTCTGGGGGGAGACCCAGTACTTC.

A remark on this clonotype: The CDR3 end shows no conserved phenylalanine or tryptophan, and so a read error is likely. V usage is TRBV12-3 or TRBV12-4 and J usage is TRBJ2-4; TRBD1 matches at 8 bases. The CDR3 runs to 15 residues. V lost 5 bases and J lost 4; bases outside the gene matches: 7. The CDR3 bases are TGTGCCAGCAGTGAGGGACAGGCCCCAAAAAACATTCAGTACTTA. This encodes CASSEGQAPKNIQYL.

This clonotype has ten or more counts. The chain carries TRBV7-9 and TRBJ2-5, with 14 positions matching TRBD2. With V trimmed by 4 bases and J by 5 bases, 9 bases remained unmatched. There are 17 residues in the CDR3. Per the germline V gene, CDR1 is SEHNR and CDR2 is FQNEAQ (reference sequence). The CDR3 DNA is TGTGCCAGCAGCTCCCGACTAGCGGGAGGGGAGCGGGAGACCCAGTACTTC. Protein sequence: CASSSRLAGGERETQYF.

With respect to this clonotype: The junction departs from the called germline gene at one end, perhaps through a read error. The chain links TRBV20-1 to TRBJ1-5; TRBD1 matches 8 bases. The CDR3 loop spans 15 amino acids. Germline loops: CDR1 DFQATT, CDR2 SNEGSKA (reference sequence). CDR3 in amino acids: CNAITGGAINQPQHF. The CDR3 DNA is TGCAATGCTATCACAGGGGGGGCTATAAACCAGCCCCAGCATTTT.

The chain joins TRBV29-1 to TRBJ1-1; a weak D match, TRBD1 (5 bases). The CDR3 has 15 residues. Per germline, CDR1 SQVTM and CDR2 ANQGSEA. The CDR3 region has the DNA TGCAACGTAGATCCCCCCGGGACCCGGTCGACTGAAGCTTTCTTT. It encodes CNVDPPGTRSTEAFF.

Regarding this clonotype: A much larger clone differs by one base, so this may be a read error. The V call is TRBV20-1, the J call TRBJ2-5; no definite D call. V lost 2 bases and J lost 5, with 9 bases in between. From germline, CDR1 is DFQATT and CDR2 SNEGSKA (reference sequence). CDR3 length equals 12 residues. The CDR3 DNA sequence: TGCAGTGCTAGAACAGAGTTGGAGACCCAGTACTTC. Amino acid sequence: CSARTELETQYF.

There are many counts of this clonotype. V gene TRBV29-1 combines with J gene TRBJ2-2; 7 bases are shared with TRBD1. Per germline, CDR1 SQVTM and CDR2 ANQGSEA. With V trimmed by 6 bases and J by 1 base, 2 bases remained unmatched. The CDR3 totals 13 residues. The CDR3 DNA reads TGCAGCGTCAGGACAGGGAACACCGGGGAGCTGTTTTTT. This gives the protein CSVRTGNTGELFF.

Concerning this clonotype: No conserved phenylalanine or tryptophan is present at the end of the CDR3, so a read error is the likely explanation. The chain joins TRBV4-2 to TRBJ2-1; 7 bases agree with TRBD2. Germline CDR1 is LGHNA and CDR2 is YNFKEQ. V dropped 1 base and J dropped 7; count of bases not matched to a gene: 10. This CDR3 is 16 amino acids long. CDR3 coding DNA: TGTGCCAGCAGCCAAGGGACTAGTGGGGATATAAATGAGCAGTTCATC. Protein product: CASSQGTSGDINEQFI.

This clonotype has more than one count but fewer than ten. The genes are TRBV7-9 and TRBJ2-7; TRBD1 matches at 9 bases. The trim removed 4 bases at V and 6 bases at J, leaving 10 bases unmatched. Germline CDR1 reads SEHNR; CDR2 reads FQNEAQ (reference sequence). The CDR3 has 15 residues. As DNA, the CDR3 is TGTGCCAGCAGCTCCCCGACAGGGGGAATGGGCGAGCAGTACTTC. It is translated as CASSSPTGGMGEQYF.